The rows below give T cell receptor beta chains drawn from one sample of a study of OX40 agonist ivuxolimab in advanced cancers. The data were produced by immunoSEQ multiplex PCR, yet TCRdb's version contains in-frame clones alone and is incomplete. The sample contains roughly 80,000 clones, approximately 85% of which appear only once. The specimen comprised CD4+ or CD8+ T cells sorted from blood, sampled in a trial of the OX40 agonist ivuxolimab. The receptors here all came from an adult with an advanced solid tumor such as melanoma, head and neck, liver or kidney cancer. Both conserved end residues are part of each CDR3. D genes are given only for firm matches. Clone size is shown for a subset of rows, as once, few, many or a class of expanded clone.

TRBD1 - TRBJ2-7 TRBV27 TGTGCCAGCAGTTTTGGGGACAGGGTTGGCGAGCAGTACTTC CASSFGDRVGEQYF
TRBD1 - TRBJ2-5 TRBV30 TGTGCCTGGAAAAGGACAGGGAGGGAGACCCAGTACTTC CAWKRTGRETQYF
TRBD2 once TRBJ2-1 TRBV9 TGTGCCAGCAGCGTAGCTTCAAGCGGGGGGTGGAATGAGCAGTTCTTC CASSVASSGGWNEQFF
- - TRBJ2-3 TRBV9 TGTGCCAGCAGCGGGGTGAGCGGACATACGCAGTATTTT CASSGVSGHTQYF
- - TRBJ1-4 TRBV6-5 TGTGCCAGCAGTGGTCGGCCAACTAATGAAAAACTGTTTTTT CASSGRPTNEKLFF
- - TRBJ1-2 TRBV9 TGTGCCAGCAGCGTAGGAGGGGCCAGGGGAGATGGCTACACCTTC CASSVGGARGDGYTF
- - TRBJ2-1 TRBV28 TGTGCCAGCAGTTGGGCTAACAATGAGCAGTTCTTC CASSWANNEQFF
- - TRBJ2-5 TRBV7-3 TGTGCCAGCAGCTTAGGCAGGGACGAGACCCAGTACTTC CASSLGRDETQYF
- - TRBJ1-4 TRBV7-2 TGTGCCAGCAGCTTAGAAGGCGTCGGTAGGCGGGGTGAAAAACTGTTTTTT CASSLEGVGRRGEKLFF
- - TRBJ2-7 TRBV18 TGTGCCAGCTCACCCGGGTCAGACTACGAGCAGTACTTC CASSPGSDYEQYF
TRBD1 - TRBJ1-1 TRBV6-5 TGTGCCAGCAGCCTAGTCGATAGGACAGGGGATGAAGCTTTCTTT CASSLVDRTGDEAFF
- few TRBJ1-1 TRBV7-2 TGTGCCAGCAGCTTAGCCGGGGGTTTAGGGCGGAACACTGAAGCTTTCTTT CASSLAGGLGRNTEAFF
TRBD1 - TRBJ1-1 TRBV7-8 TGTGCCAGCAGCTCCCGGACAGGGGGTAGCACTGAAGCTTTCTTT CASSSRTGGSTEAFF
TRBD1 - TRBJ1-1 TRBV7-3 TGTGCCAGCAGCTCGTCGGACAGGGTGGGGAAAGCTTTCTTT CASSSSDRVGKAFF
- - TRBJ2-5 TRBV7-9 TGTGCCAGCACCCTCGATTCCGGCGCAGAGACCCAGTACTTC CASTLDSGAETQYF
- - TRBJ1-1 TRBV7-8 TGTGCCAGCAGTTCACCACAGGCGCCTGAAGCTTTCTTT CASSSPQAPEAFF
- - TRBJ2-5 TRBV7-2 TGTGCCAGCAGCTTAAAAGAGACCCAGTACTTC CASSLKETQYF
- - TRBJ2-2 TRBV7-6 TGTGCCAGCAGCTTAGAGGGCGTAGGCACCGGGGAGCTGTTTTTT CASSLEGVGTGELFF
- - TRBJ2-7 TRBV27 TGTGCCAGCAGTTTGGGGCGTGAGTACGAGCAGTACTTC CASSLGREYEQYF
- - TRBJ1-1 TRBV5-6 TGTGCCAGCACCCTCGGGAACACTGAAGCTTTCTTT CASTLGNTEAFF
- - TRBJ2-3 TRBV2 TGTGCCAGCAGTGAAAGGATGCTAGTGACAGATACGCAGTATTTT CASSERMLVTDTQYF
TRBD1 - TRBJ2-7 TRBV7-9 TGTGCCAGCGTCCTATACGGGACAGGAGACGAGCAGTACTTC CASVLYGTGDEQYF
- - TRBJ1-5 TRBV19 TGTGCCAGTAGTGGGGGTCGGGGTCAGCCCCAGCATTTT CASSGGRGQPQHF
- - TRBJ1-4 TRBV10-3 TGTGCCATCGGTGGGGAAACTAATGAAAAACTGTTTTTT CAIGGETNEKLFF
TRBD1 - TRBJ2-3 TRBV6-1 TGTGCCAGCACCCGACAGGGGGTAGGCACAGATACGCAGTATTTT CASTRQGVGTDTQYF
- - TRBJ2-7 TRBV5-1 TGCGCCAGCAGCTCTCCCGGACAGTACTACGAGCAGTACTTC CASSSPGQYYEQYF
- - TRBJ1-1 TRBV2 TGTGCCAGCAGTGGGCAGAGCAACACTGAAGCTTTCTTT CASSGQSNTEAFF
- - TRBJ1-5 TRBV29-1 TGCAGCGTTGCTAGGGGTGAGGGGCAGCCCCAGCATTTT CSVARGEGQPQHF
- once TRBJ2-2 TRBV30 TGTGCCTGGAGTGTACGAGAGGTTGGAAACACCGGGGAGCTGTTTTTT CAWSVREVGNTGELFF
- - TRBJ2-7 TRBV19 TGTGCCAGTAGTATGGGTACAGGCCCCATCTCCTACGAGCAGTACTTC CASSMGTGPISYEQYF
- - TRBJ1-1 TRBV10-2 TGCGCCAGCAGCCAGGGTGCCTTGAACACTGAAGCTTTCTTT CASSQGALNTEAFF
TRBD1 - TRBJ1-2 TRBV11-2 TGTGCCAGCAGCCCCCGGACAGGATGGGATGGCTACACCTTC CASSPRTGWDGYTF
- once TRBJ2-1 TRBV18 TGTGCCAGCTCACTGTGGGAGAGCTCCTACAATGAGCAGTTCTTC CASSLWESSYNEQFF
TRBD2 - TRBJ2-3 TRBV5-4 TGTGCCAGCAGTTCCCCCGTCGGACTAGAGGCCGGATATACGCAGTATTTT CASSSPVGLEAGYTQYF
- - TRBJ2-7 TRBV19 TGTGCCAGTAGAGACCCAGGGTCATACGAGCAGTACTTC CASRDPGSYEQYF
- - TRBJ1-5 TRBV5-1 TGCGCCAGCAGCCCCGGCCCATATAGCAATCAGCCCCAGCATTTT CASSPGPYSNQPQHF
- - TRBJ2-2 TRBV7-2 TGTGCCAGCAGCTTAGCCGGCAGACACACCGGGGAGCTGTTTTTT CASSLAGRHTGELFF
TRBD1 - TRBJ1-1 TRBV7-9 TGTGCCAGCAGACGCGGACAGGGGAACACTGAAGCTTTCTTT CASRRGQGNTEAFF
- - TRBJ1-3 TRBV18 TGTGCCAGCTCACCATCAGAGGGTTCTGGAAACACCATATATTTT CASSPSEGSGNTIYF
- - TRBJ1-1 TRBV5-4 TGTGCCAGCAGCCCCGGTTTCGAAAACACTGAAGCTTTCTTT CASSPGFENTEAFF
- - TRBJ2-7 TRBV5-1 TGCGCCAGCAGCACCGGGACGGCGGAGAGGAACGAGCAGTACTTC CASSTGTAERNEQYF
TRBD1 - TRBJ2-3 TRBV9 TGTGCCAGCAGCGTCGACAGGGATCCGCCGACAGATACGCAGTATTTT CASSVDRDPPTDTQYF
- few TRBJ1-5 TRBV6-5 TGTGCCAGCACCCCAGCGGGGGGTGATCAGCCCCAGCATTTT CASTPAGGDQPQHF
- - TRBJ1-5 TRBV14 TGTGCCAGCAGCCGATCTGAAGACCAGCCCCAGCATTTT CASSRSEDQPQHF
- - TRBJ1-5 TRBV7-9 TGTGCCAGCAGCTTAGACGGAGGGGGACAGCCCCAGCATTTT CASSLDGGGQPQHF
- - TRBJ2-7 TRBV29-1 TGCAGCGTGACGGGGGACAGAGTCTACGAGCAGTACTTC CSVTGDRVYEQYF
TRBD1 - TRBJ1-1 TRBV10-1 TGCGCCAGTTTAACAGGGGCAAGCAACACTGAAGCTTTCTTT CASLTGASNTEAFF
- few TRBJ1-2 TRBV5-5 TGTGCCAGCAGCTTGGACGCGACTAACTATGGCTACACCTTC CASSLDATNYGYTF
- - TRBJ2-3 TRBV5-6 TGTGCCAGCAGCTTACCCTGGGCTGGGGCAGATACGCAGTATTTT CASSLPWAGADTQYF
- - TRBJ1-1 TRBV7-2 TGTGCCAGCAGGTTTAAGGGGGGCGGCACTGAAGCTTTCTTT CASRFKGGGTEAFF
- - TRBJ2-7 TRBV7-2 TGTGCCAGCAGCCTCAGCAGGGGCTACGAGCAGTACTTC CASSLSRGYEQYF
TRBD1 - TRBJ2-7 TRBV2 TGTGCCAGCAGGGGGGGACAGGGGCGCAACGAGCAGTACTTC CASRGGQGRNEQYF
- - TRBJ1-2 TRBV6-1 TGTGCCAGCACCGAGGACGGCAACTATGGCTACACCTTC CASTEDGNYGYTF
TRBD1 - TRBJ2-3 TRBV5-1 TGCGCCAGCAGGCCGAACCCAGGGGGAGATACGCAGTATTTT CASRPNPGGDTQYF
- - TRBJ2-3 TRBV19 TGTGCCAGTAGTAAAGGACCATCCACAGATACGCAGTATTTT CASSKGPSTDTQYF
- - TRBJ2-4 TRBV6-6 TGTGCCAGCAGGACCCCCCAGGATTTCGGGTACTTC CASRTPQDFGYF
TRBD1 - TRBJ1-1 TRBV29-1 TGCAGCGTTCCGGACAGGGACACTGAAGCTTTCTTT CSVPDRDTEAFF
TRBD1 few TRBJ2-2 TRBV7-3 TGTGCCAGCAGCTCTAGCCCACAGGGGGTGAACACCGGGGAGCTGTTTTTT CASSSSPQGVNTGELFF
TRBD1 - TRBJ1-3 TRBV4-3 TGCGCCAGCAGCCAAGAAAGACAGGGGATGGGAAACACCATATATTTT CASSQERQGMGNTIYF